This T cell receptor beta chain was captured in a study of tumor-infiltrating lymphocytes in primary liver carcinoma. For each extraction, RNA and DNA were obtained together from approximately 20-30 mg of unsorted bulk tissue. Germline V lookup: CDR1 MNHNS, CDR2 SASEGT. The CDR3 is 12 amino acids. Synthesis of TCR beta cDNA was carried out from 500 ng total RNA with a constant-region primer. Slightly modified ARM-PCR served as the procedure for the TCR beta libraries. These libraries came from three rounds of nested multiplex PCR. Researchers ran the first two PCR rounds for 10 cycles each with TRBV1-TRBV30 forward primers and a C-beta reverse primer. Each CDR3 protein is one row after TCRdb ran MiXCR on the multiplex PCR reads. The data contain 90,000 to 150,000 distinct CDR3 sequences, around 70% of them singletons. The study's findings and limits: In tumor-adjacent and tumor-blood pairs, overlap was lower than in tumor region pairs.

Comment on this clonotype: Its antigen is unidentified. One end of the junction does not line up with germline, which may come from a read error.

Sample: tumor-adjacent normal liver tissue. The TCR originated in a woman aged 60 to 75 with primary liver carcinoma and hepatitis B virus infection. The gene calls are TRBV6-1 and TRBJ1-6; D is unresolved. The CDR3 sequence is CASSDLISPPHF. The CDR3 coding sequence is TGTGCCAGTAGTGACCTAATTTCACCCCCCCACTTT.